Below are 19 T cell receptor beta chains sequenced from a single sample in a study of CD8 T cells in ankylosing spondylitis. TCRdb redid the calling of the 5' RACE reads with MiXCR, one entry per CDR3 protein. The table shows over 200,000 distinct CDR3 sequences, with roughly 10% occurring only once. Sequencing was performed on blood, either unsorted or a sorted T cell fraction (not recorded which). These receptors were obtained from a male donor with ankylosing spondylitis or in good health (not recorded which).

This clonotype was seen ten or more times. The CDR3, as DNA: TGTGCCATCAGTGACCGGGACAGGGCACTTTACGAGCAGTACTTC. Its translation is CAISDRDRALYEQYF. This chain connects TRBV10-3 to TRBJ2-7; 9 bases align to TRBD1. With V trimmed by 3 bases and J by 4 bases, 7 bases remained unmatched. The germline gives CDR1 ENHRY, CDR2 SYGVKD. The CDR3 spans 15 residues.

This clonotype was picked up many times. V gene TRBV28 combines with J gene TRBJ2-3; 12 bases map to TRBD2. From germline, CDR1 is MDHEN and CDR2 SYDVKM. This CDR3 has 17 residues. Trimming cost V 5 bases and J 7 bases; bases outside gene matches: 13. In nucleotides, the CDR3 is TGTGCCAGCAGTCGTGCTAGCGGGGGGGCCCGTCGAAATACGCAGTATTTT. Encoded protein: CASSRASGGARRNTQYF.

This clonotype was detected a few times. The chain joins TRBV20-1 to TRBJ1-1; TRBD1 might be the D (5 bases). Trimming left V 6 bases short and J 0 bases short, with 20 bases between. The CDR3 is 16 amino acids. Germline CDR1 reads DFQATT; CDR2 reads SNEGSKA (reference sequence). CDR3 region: CSAPNQGMRVNTEAFF. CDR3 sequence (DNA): TGCAGTGCCCCTAACCAGGGTATGAGGGTGAACACTGAAGCTTTCTTT.

Here the CDR3 reads CASSSPGPQHF. DNA for the CDR3: TGTGCCAGCAGCTCACCGGGGCCCCAGCATTTT. The J gene is TRBJ1-5, the V gene TRBV14; D remains unclear. The CDR3 has 11 residues. V was trimmed by 5 bases and J by 9 bases, leaving 8 bases between them. Germline CDR1 SGHDN, CDR2 FVKESK.

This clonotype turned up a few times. The CDR3 spells CASSLEGSGGTTDTQYF. CDR3 nucleotide sequence: TGTGCCAGCAGCTTAGAGGGTAGCGGGGGAACCACAGATACGCAGTATTTT. The chain is built from TRBV7-9 and TRBJ2-3; 9 bases are shared with TRBD2. The CDR3 covers 17 residues. From germline, CDR1 is SEHNR and CDR2 FQNEAQ (reference sequence). V shed 1 base, J shed 2 bases, and the junction held 7 bases outside the gene matches. Complete variable domain (other parts from reference TRBV7-9 and TRBJ2-3): DTGVSQNPRHKITKRGQNVTFRCDPISEHNRLYWYRQTLGQGPEFLTYFQNEAQLEKSRLLSDRFSAERPKGSFSTLEIQRTEQGDSAMYLCASSLEGSGGTTDTQYFGPGTRLTVL.

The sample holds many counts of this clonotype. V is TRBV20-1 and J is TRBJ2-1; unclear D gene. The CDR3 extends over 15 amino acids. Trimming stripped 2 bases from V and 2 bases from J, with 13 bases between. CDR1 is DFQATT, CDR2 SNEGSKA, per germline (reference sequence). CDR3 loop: CSARNAANPYNEQFF. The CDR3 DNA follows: TGCAGTGCTAGAAATGCTGCGAACCCCTACAATGAGCAGTTCTTC.

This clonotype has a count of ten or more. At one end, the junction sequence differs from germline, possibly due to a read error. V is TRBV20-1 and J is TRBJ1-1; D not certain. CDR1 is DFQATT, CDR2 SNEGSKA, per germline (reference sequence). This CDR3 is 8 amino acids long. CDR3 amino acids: CSVPERVF. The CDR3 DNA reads TGCAGTGTACCAGAGCGAGTCTTT.

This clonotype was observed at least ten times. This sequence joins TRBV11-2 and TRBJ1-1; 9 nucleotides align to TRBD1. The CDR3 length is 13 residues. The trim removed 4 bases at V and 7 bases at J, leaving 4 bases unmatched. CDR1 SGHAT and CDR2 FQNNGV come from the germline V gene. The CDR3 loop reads CASSWDRDYEAFF. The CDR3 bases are TGTGCCAGCAGCTGGGACAGGGACTATGAAGCTTTCTTT.

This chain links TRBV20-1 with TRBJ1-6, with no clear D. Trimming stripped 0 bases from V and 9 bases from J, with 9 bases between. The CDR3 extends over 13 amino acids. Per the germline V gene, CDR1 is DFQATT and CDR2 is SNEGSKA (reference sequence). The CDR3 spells CSARDAVASPLHF. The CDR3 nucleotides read TGCAGTGCTAGAGATGCTGTGGCTTCACCCCTCCACTTT.

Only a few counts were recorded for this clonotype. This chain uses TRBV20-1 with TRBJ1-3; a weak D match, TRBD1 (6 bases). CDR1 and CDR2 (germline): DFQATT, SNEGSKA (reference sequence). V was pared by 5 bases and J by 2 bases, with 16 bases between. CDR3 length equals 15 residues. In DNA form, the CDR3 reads TGCAGTGCTCCGGGGGGCCCTGGGGCTGGAAACACCATATATTTT. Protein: CSAPGGPGAGNTIYF.

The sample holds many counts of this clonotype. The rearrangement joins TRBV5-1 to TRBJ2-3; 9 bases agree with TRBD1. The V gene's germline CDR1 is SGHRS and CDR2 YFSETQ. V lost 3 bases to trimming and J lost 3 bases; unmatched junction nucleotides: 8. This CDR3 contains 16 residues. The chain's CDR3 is CASSWPGTGSTDTQYF. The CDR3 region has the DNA TGCGCCAGCAGCTGGCCTGGGACAGGGAGTACAGATACGCAGTATTTT.

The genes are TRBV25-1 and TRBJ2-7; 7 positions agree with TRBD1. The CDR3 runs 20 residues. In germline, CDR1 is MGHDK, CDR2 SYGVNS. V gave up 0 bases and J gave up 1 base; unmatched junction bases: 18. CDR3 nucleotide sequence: TGTGCCAGCAGTGAATATAAATCGGAGCACAACAGGGGTGGATCCTACGAGCAGTACTTC. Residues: CASSEYKSEHNRGGSYEQYF.

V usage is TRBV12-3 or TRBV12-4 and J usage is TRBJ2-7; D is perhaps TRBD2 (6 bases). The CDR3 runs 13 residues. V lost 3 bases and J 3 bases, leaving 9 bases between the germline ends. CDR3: CASSFGGNYEQYF. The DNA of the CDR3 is TGTGCCAGCAGTTTCGGCGGGAACTACGAGCAGTACTTC.

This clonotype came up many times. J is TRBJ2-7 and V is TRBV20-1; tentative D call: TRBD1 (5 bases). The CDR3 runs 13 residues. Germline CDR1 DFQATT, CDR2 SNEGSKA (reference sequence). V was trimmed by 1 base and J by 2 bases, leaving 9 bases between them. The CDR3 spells CSARGQGAYEQYF. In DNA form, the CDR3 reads TGCAGTGCTAGAGGGCAGGGTGCCTACGAGCAGTACTTC.

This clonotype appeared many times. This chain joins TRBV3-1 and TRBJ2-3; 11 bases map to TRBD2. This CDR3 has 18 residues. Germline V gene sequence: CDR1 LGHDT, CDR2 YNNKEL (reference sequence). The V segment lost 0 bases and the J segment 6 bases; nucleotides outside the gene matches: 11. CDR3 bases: TGTGCCAGCAGCCAAGATCTAGGTAGCGGGGGGGCCGGTGATACGCAGTATTTT. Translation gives CASSQDLGSGGAGDTQYF.

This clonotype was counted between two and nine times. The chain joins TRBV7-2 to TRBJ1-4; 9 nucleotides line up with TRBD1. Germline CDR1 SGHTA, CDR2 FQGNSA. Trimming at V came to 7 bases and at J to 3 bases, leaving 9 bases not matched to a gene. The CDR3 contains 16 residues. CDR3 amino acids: CASNLGQGKANEKLFF. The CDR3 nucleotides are TGTGCCAGCAACCTCGGACAGGGGAAAGCTAATGAAAAACTGTTTTTT.

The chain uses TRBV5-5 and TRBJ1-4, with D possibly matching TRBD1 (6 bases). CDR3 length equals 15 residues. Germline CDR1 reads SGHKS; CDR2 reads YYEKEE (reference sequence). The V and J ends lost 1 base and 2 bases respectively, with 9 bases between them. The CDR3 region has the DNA TGTGCCAGCAGCTTGACAGGGTCTACTAATGAAAAACTGTTTTTT. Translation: CASSLTGSTNEKLFF.

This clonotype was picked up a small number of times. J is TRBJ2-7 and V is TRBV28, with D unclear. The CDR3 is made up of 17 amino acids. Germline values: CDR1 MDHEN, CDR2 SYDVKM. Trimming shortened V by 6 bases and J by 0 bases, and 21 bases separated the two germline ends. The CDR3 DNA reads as TGTGCCAGCAGCTGGAAGGCCAGCTGGGGATACTCCTACGAGCAGTACTTC. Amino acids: CASSWKASWGYSYEQYF.

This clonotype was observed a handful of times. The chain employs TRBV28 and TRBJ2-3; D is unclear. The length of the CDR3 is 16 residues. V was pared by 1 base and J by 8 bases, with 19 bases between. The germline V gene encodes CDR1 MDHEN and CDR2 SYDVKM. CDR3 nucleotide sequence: TGTGCCAGCAGTTTATTAGATCTTTCCGAGGTAGCTACGCAGTATTTT. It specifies CASSLLDLSEVATQYF.